These 14 T cell receptor beta chains were all obtained from the same sample, sequenced in a study of shared clonotypes between healthy human individuals. Positively selected for CCR7, the CD45RO-negative cells used as naive CD8 cells excluded terminally differentiated effector memory CD45RA+ cells. Sequenced by immunoSEQ multiplex PCR; TCRdb stores in-frame clones only, minus some. In the table there are about 550,000 clones, roughly 96% of which are singletons. Sequencing input: naive CD8+ T cells sorted from blood. Every receptor here comes from a woman under 40 in good health.

This clone has just one count. The rearrangement uses TRBV4-1 and TRBJ2-1, with a weak D call TRBD1 (5 bases). Germline values: CDR1 MGHRA, CDR2 YSYEKL. There are 17 residues in the CDR3. Deletions cut 0 bases from V and 0 bases from J, with 12 bases between. Here the CDR3 reads CASSQDPPRGSYNEQFF. The CDR3 nucleotides are TGCGCCAGCAGCCAAGATCCTCCTAGGGGCTCCTACAATGAGCAGTTCTTC.

The V call is TRBV27, the J call TRBJ1-6, with D possibly TRBD1 on 6 matching bases. The CDR3 runs to 14 residues. V was shortened by 6 bases and J by 10 bases, with 16 bases between the two germline ends. Germline V lookup: CDR1 MNHEY, CDR2 SMNVEV (reference sequence). The CDR3 nucleotides are TGTGCCAGCAGCCCAACAGGGTCACGGTCACCCCTCCACTTT. It translates to CASSPTGSRSPLHF.

The V gene is TRBV29-1, the J gene TRBJ2-3, with D tentatively TRBD2 (5 bases). The V gene lost 8 bases and the J gene lost 3 bases, with 21 bases spanning the gap. Germline V gene sequence: CDR1 SQVTM, CDR2 ANQGSEA. CDR3 length: 15 amino acids. CDR3 DNA: TGCAGCTCAACTCCCTCCCGCGAGGGTACAGATACGCAGTATTTT. Its translation is CSSTPSREGTDTQYF.

Remarks on this clone: Other DNA variants within this sample encode the same CDR3. The chain links TRBV27 to TRBJ1-5; the match to TRBD1 covers 7 bases. V was pared by 2 bases and J by 1 base, with 2 bases of the junction left unmatched. The germline V gene encodes CDR1 MNHEY and CDR2 SMNVEV (reference sequence). The CDR3 extends over 15 amino acids. In DNA, the CDR3 is TGTGCCAGCAGTTTAACAGGGGCAAGCAATCAGCCCCAGCATTTT. The encoded protein is CASSLTGASNQPQHF.

The V gene is TRBV19, the J gene TRBJ1-1; D is undetermined. Looked up from germline, CDR1 is LNHDA and CDR2 is SQIVND (reference sequence). This CDR3 is 12 amino acids long. V was clipped by 3 bases and J by 7 bases, with 9 bases between them. CDR3 nucleotides: TGTGCCAGTAGTATCACGGGGTTTGAAGCTTTCTTT. Translating gives CASSITGFEAFF.

The chain carries TRBV12-5 and TRBJ2-2; unclear D gene. The CDR3 runs to 12 residues. Germline CDR1 LGHNT, CDR2 FRNRAP. V lost 6 bases, J lost 5 bases, and 7 bases lay in between. Here the CDR3 DNA reads TGTGCTAGTGGCGGCGCTACCGGGGAGCTGTTTTTT. This gives the protein CASGGATGELFF.

This rearrangement joins TRBV25-1 to TRBJ2-2; 7 bases map to TRBD2. This CDR3 has 14 amino acids. The V gene end was trimmed by 8 bases and the J gene end by 5 bases; junction bases not matched to a gene: 8. Germline V gene data show CDR1 as MGHDK and CDR2 as SYGVNS. CDR3 region: CASAGSGRTGELFF. CDR3 coding DNA: TGTGCCAGCGCTGGTAGCGGGCGGACCGGGGAGCTGTTTTTT.

The rearrangement links TRBV19 to TRBJ2-6; D might be TRBD1 or TRBD2, each matching 5 bases. Germline CDR1 LNHDA, CDR2 SQIVND (reference sequence). This CDR3 contains 18 residues. Trimming took off 3 bases at V and 0 bases at J, with 15 bases between the two ends. The CDR3 region has the DNA TGTGCCAGTAGTATCCAAGGGGCAGGGAGCTCTGGGGCCAACGTCCTGACTTTC. This sequence encodes CASSIQGAGSSGANVLTF.

V and J are TRBV27 and TRBJ2-3; 9 nucleotides match TRBD2. Trimming at V came to 2 bases and at J to 4 bases, leaving 4 bases not matched to a gene. This CDR3 comprises 15 residues. Germline loops: CDR1 MNHEY, CDR2 SMNVEV (reference sequence). The CDR3 region has the DNA TGTGCCAGCAGTTTAGGGCGGGGGGGGGCAGATACGCAGTATTTT. Translated: CASSLGRGGADTQYF.

The chain employs TRBV14 and TRBJ2-5; no firm D call. The J call may be in error: the DNA end matches TRBJ2-7 better. Germline-derived CDR1 and CDR2 are SGHDN and FVKESK. The CDR3 length is 12 residues. The CDR3 nucleotides read TGTGCCAGCAGCCAATGGAGATCCGAGCAGTACTTC. Its protein is CASSQWRSEQYF.

This rearrangement joins TRBV4-2 to TRBJ2-1; possibly TRBD1 or TRBD2 for D (5 bases each). Germline assignment: CDR1 LGHNA and CDR2 YNFKEQ. This CDR3 is 14 amino acids long. The germline V and J ends were trimmed by 5 bases and 0 bases, with 8 bases remaining between them. The CDR3 DNA follows: TGTGCCAGCAGCGGGACGAGCTCCTACAATGAGCAGTTCTTC. It yields the protein CASSGTSSYNEQFF.

The J gene is TRBJ2-2, the V gene TRBV4-1, with D perhaps matching TRBD1 or TRBD2 (6 bases each). The V gene's germline CDR1 is MGHRA and CDR2 YSYEKL. The V and J ends lost 0 bases and 6 bases respectively, with 23 bases between them. This CDR3 is built from 19 residues. The CDR3 loop reads CASSQDRLWAEGEPGELFF. CDR3 nucleotides: TGCGCCAGCAGCCAAGATCGGTTATGGGCGGAGGGGGAACCCGGGGAGCTGTTTTTT.

This CDR3 reads CASSLSGSDTQYF. CDR3 coding DNA: TGTGCCAGCAGCTTAAGCGGGAGCGATACGCAGTATTTT. The chain employs TRBV7-3 and TRBJ2-3; 7 bases fit TRBD2. J gave up 6 bases and V 1 base, and 1 base lay outside the gene matches. The CDR3 is 13 amino acids. Germline lookup yields CDR1 SGHTA and CDR2 FQGTGA. The whole variable domain, filled in from reference TRBV7-3 and TRBJ2-3, reads GAGVSQTPSNKVTEKGKYVELRCDPISGHTALYWYRQSLGQGPEFLIYFQGTGAADDSGLPNDRFFAVRPEGSVSTLKIQRTERGDSAVYLCASSLSGSDTQYFGPGTRLTVL.

This chain joins TRBV6-5 and TRBJ2-7; D gene unclear. The germline CDR1 and CDR2 sequences are MNHEY and SVGAGI. CDR3 size: 16 residues. V was shortened by 0 bases and J by 4 bases, with 16 bases between the two germline ends. DNA for the CDR3: TGTGCCAGCAGTTACTCCAACGTCCCAAGTTGGTACGAGCAGTACTTC. This codes for CASSYSNVPSWYEQYF.